This T cell receptor beta chain was retrieved from a study of cytomegalovirus exposure and HLA in healthy donors. General observations from the study: Overall, around 150 TCR beta chains were annotated as cytomegalovirus-associated.

Germline assignment: CDR1 SGHRS and CDR2 YFSETQ. Trimming removed 1 base at V and 5 bases at J, with 10 bases between. The CDR3 totals 14 residues. A word on this clone: Its antigen is as yet unknown.

The PCR used 60 Vbeta and 13 Jbeta primers. The protocol was immunoSEQ multiplex PCR, while the TCRdb copy is restricted to in-frame clones and leaves out a portion. The repertoire consists of about 170,000 clones, with around 80% occurring once and the leading ten covering under 5%. Sequencing was carried out using PBMCs. The genes are TRBV5-1 and TRBJ2-1, with D possibly being TRBD1 (6 bases). The TCR comes from a woman between 50 and 59 years old in good health and CMV-seropositive. The CDR3 loop is CASSLQGTDNEQFF. CDR3 nucleotides: TGCGCCAGCAGCTTGCAGGGGACCGACAATGAGCAGTTCTTC. The complete variable domain, with remaining parts taken from reference TRBV5-1 and TRBJ2-1, reads KAGVTQTPRYLIKTRGQQVTLSCSPISGHRSVSWYQQTPGQGLQFLFEYFSETQRNKGNFPGRFSGRQFSNSRSEMNVSTLELGDSALYLCASSLQGTDNEQFFGPGTRLTVL.